Presented here are 31 T cell receptor beta chains from one specimen sequenced in a study of T cells in Graves' hyperthyroidism and ophthalmopathy. Amplified TCR beta CDR3 regions came from RNA transcripts. An initial round of RT-PCR targeting the TCR CDR3 relied on the HTBI primer set. TCRdb passed the multiplex PCR reads through MiXCR, listing each CDR3 protein once. This repertoire shows 450,000 to 700,000 distinct CDR3 sequences, under 60% found once; its top ten account for under 20%. The sequenced sample consisted of peripheral blood or thyroid tissue (not recorded which). These receptors all stem from an adult woman with Graves' disease, either hyperthyroidism or ophthalmopathy (not recorded which).

The chain recombines TRBV20-1 with TRBJ2-3; no clear D. V was cut by 0 bases and J by 6 bases, with 19 bases left in between. This CDR3 has 16 residues. Per the germline V gene, CDR1 is DFQATT and CDR2 is SNEGSKA (reference sequence). The CDR3: CSARDRRTTRRDTQYF. CDR3 nucleotide sequence: TGCAGTGCTAGAGATCGTCGGACGACCCGACGGGATACGCAGTATTTT.

The J gene is TRBJ1-6, the V gene TRBV11-2; possibly TRBD1 for D (6 bases). Deletions cut 1 base from V and 10 bases from J, with 11 bases between. CDR3 length equals 14 residues. Germline V lookup: CDR1 SGHAT, CDR2 FQNNGV. CDR3 nucleotide sequence: TGTGCCAGCAGCTTAGGGGGGGCAGAGTCACCCCTCCACTTT. This gives the protein CASSLGGAESPLHF.

The sample holds many counts of this clonotype. The V gene is TRBV20-1, the J gene TRBJ1-5; TRBD1 is a possible D gene (5 bases). Trimming shortened V by 2 bases and J by 4 bases, and 15 bases separated the two germline ends. The CDR3 covers 15 residues. Per germline, CDR1 DFQATT and CDR2 SNEGSKA (reference sequence). CDR3 nucleotide sequence: TGCAGTGCTAGATTCACGGGGCGTTGGAATCAGCCCCAGCATTTT. Protein product: CSARFTGRWNQPQHF.

This clonotype was observed many times. The V call is TRBV5-1, the J call TRBJ1-4; no reliable D call. Trimming removed 0 bases from V and 8 bases from J, with 11 bases in between. There are 14 residues in the CDR3. Germline lookup yields CDR1 SGHRS and CDR2 YFSETQ. CDR3 bases: TGCGCCAGCAGCTTGGACGCACTGGGGGAAAAACTGTTTTTT. Translated: CASSLDALGEKLFF.

Concerning this clonotype: This CDR3 fails to terminate in the conserved phenylalanine or tryptophan, so it likely reflects a read error. The V gene is TRBV7-8, the J gene TRBJ1-2; 10 positions agree with TRBD1. Germline values: CDR1 SGHVS, CDR2 FQNEAQ. The CDR3 sequence is 15 residues long. CDR3 sequence (DNA): TGTGCCAGCAGCTCGGGGGGACAGGGGAACTACGGCTACACCCTC. It translates to CASSSGGQGNYGYTL.

This sequence joins TRBV2 and TRBJ1-2, with a weak D call TRBD1 (5 bases). Trimming took off 5 bases at V and 0 bases at J, with 25 bases between the two ends. This CDR3 is built from 19 residues. CDR1 and CDR2 (germline): SNHLY, FYNNEI. The CDR3 loop reads CASSLAPTFRDPANYGYTF. DNA for the CDR3: TGTGCCAGCAGTTTAGCCCCCACTTTCCGGGACCCAGCTAACTATGGCTACACCTTC.

The chain joins TRBV10-3 to TRBJ1-2; D is possibly TRBD1 (6 bases). The germline V and J ends were trimmed by 4 bases and 7 bases, with 10 bases remaining between them. Germline loops: CDR1 ENHRY, CDR2 SYGVKD. The CDR3 loop spans 12 amino acids. CDR3 DNA: TGTGCCATCAGTGGGGGGCCCCGTGGCTACACCTTC. Translated, it gives CAISGGPRGYTF.

This clonotype was picked up many times. The rearrangement links TRBV20-1 to TRBJ2-7; D is ambiguous. The CDR3 spans 17 residues. The V and J ends lost 4 bases and 7 bases respectively, with 29 bases between them. Germline CDR1 and CDR2: DFQATT and SNEGSKA (reference sequence). CDR3 amino acids: CSAIELEPSFRLGEQYF. CDR3 coding DNA: TGCAGTGCTATAGAGTTGGAACCTTCATTTCGACTGGGGGAGCAGTACTTC.

This clonotype occurred many times. The chain joins TRBV30 to TRBJ1-1; tentative D call: TRBD1 (5 bases). Germline CDR1 and CDR2: GTSNPN and SVGIG (reference sequence). Trimming removed 3 bases at V and 8 bases at J, with 10 bases between. The CDR3 consists of 11 residues. The CDR3 protein is CAWSPTAEAFF. The CDR3 nucleotides are TGTGCCTGGAGCCCGACAGCCGAAGCTTTCTTT.

This clonotype was found a few times. The chain has TRBV5-1 and TRBJ1-1, with no clear D. Deletions cut 0 bases from V and 8 bases from J, with 11 bases between. The germline V gene has CDR1 SGHRS and CDR2 YFSETQ. The CDR3 is 13 amino acids. The CDR3: CASSLVGSAEAFF. The CDR3, as DNA: TGCGCCAGCAGCTTGGTCGGCAGCGCCGAAGCTTTCTTT.

As for this clonotype: The missing conserved phenylalanine or tryptophan at the end of this CDR3 makes a read error likely. The limits of the CDR3 on the DNA are not certain, so only TCRdb's listed CDR3 is given. V is TRBV7-9 and J is TRBJ2-5; the D call in the table, TRBD1, was not verified against the DNA. The V gene's germline CDR1 is SEHNR and CDR2 FQNEAQ (reference sequence). The CDR3 is 16 residues long, ends included. The CDR3 spells CASSQAAGGSPLHFGN.

The table lists this clonotype with a few counts. Sequence at one end of the junction differs from germline and may be a read error. The chain recombines TRBV20-1 with TRBJ1-1; D uncertain. The CDR3 totals 14 residues. Germline CDR1 reads DFQATT; CDR2 reads SNEGSKA (reference sequence). The CDR3 coding sequence is TGCAGTACTAGATTCGGGTCTCCTGACGCTGAAGCTTTCTTT. As protein: CSTRFGSPDAEAFF.

In regard to this clonotype: Lacking the conserved final phenylalanine or tryptophan, this CDR3 likely reflects a read error. V gene TRBV7-2 combines with J gene TRBJ1-1; D call uncertain. This CDR3 region has 13 residues. The V gene lost 5 bases and the J gene lost 4 bases, with 11 bases spanning the gap. Germline V gene lookup returns CDR1 SGHTA and CDR2 FQGNSA. DNA for the CDR3: TGTGCCAGCAGCGGTTGGGCGGGCACTGAAGCTTTCCTT. Amino acid sequence: CASSGWAGTEAFL.

This clonotype came up a few times. The V call is TRBV5-1, the J call TRBJ2-7; D is possibly TRBD1 (5 bases). Germline-derived CDR1 and CDR2 are SGHRS and YFSETQ. Between the trimmed V and J ends, which lost 4 bases and 2 bases, there was a span of 13 bases. This CDR3 spans 14 amino acids. The DNA for the CDR3 is TGCGCCAGCAGCGATACCACAGGCACCTACGAGCAGTACTTC. This codes for CASSDTTGTYEQYF.

This clonotype was seen repeatedly, ten times or more. This chain joins TRBV5-6 and TRBJ2-5, with TRBD1 identical over 8 bases. V lost 4 bases and J lost 5; bases outside the gene matches: 10. The CDR3 is made up of 15 amino acids. Germline values: CDR1 SGHDT, CDR2 YYEEEE. CDR3 DNA sequence: TGTGCCAGCAGCGTAGGACAGGGAGTGGGGGAGACCCAGTACTTC. It encodes CASSVGQGVGETQYF.

The table lists this clonotype with many counts. The chain employs TRBV29-1 and TRBJ2-7; no clear D gene. The V end lost 4 bases, the J end lost 4 bases, and 8 bases lay between the germline ends. The length of the CDR3 is 11 residues. Germline lookup yields CDR1 SQVTM and CDR2 ANQGSEA. The CDR3 spells CSVGPPYEQYF. The DNA for the CDR3 is TGCAGCGTTGGCCCGCCGTACGAGCAGTACTTC.

The chain's CDR3 is CSVRPMTGELFF. Written as DNA, the CDR3 is TGCAGCGTCCGACCCATGACAGGGGAGCTGTTTTTT. This chain joins TRBV29-1 and TRBJ2-2, with D unclear. V was pared by 6 bases and J by 8 bases, with 13 bases between. Germline assignment: CDR1 SQVTM and CDR2 ANQGSEA. The CDR3 sequence is 12 residues long.

The V and J genes are TRBV7-3 and TRBJ1-5; D is uncertain. With 3 bases removed from V and 14 bases from J, the gap between germline ends came to 20 bases. The CDR3 covers 14 residues. Germline CDR1 SGHTA, CDR2 FQGTGA. CDR3 sequence reads: CASSFGLAGGHEHF. In DNA, the CDR3 is TGTGCCAGCAGCTTCGGACTAGCGGGAGGCCATGAGCATTTT.

Comments on this clonotype: This may come from a read error, since a much larger clone is one base off. This chain connects TRBV6-1 to TRBJ1-5; tentative D call: TRBD1 (5 bases). Germline values: CDR1 MNHNS, CDR2 SASEGT. V lost 8 bases, J lost 4 bases, and 21 bases lay in between. This CDR3 is 16 amino acids long. As DNA, the CDR3 is TGTGCCAGCGCCACCTGGGGGGACTGGCTTAATCAGCCCCAGCATTTT. This encodes CASATWGDWLNQPQHF.

About this clonotype itself: One base away lies a much larger clone, so this may be a sequencing read error. The V and J genes are TRBV4-2 and TRBJ2-2; D tentatively reads TRBD1 or TRBD2 (5 bases each). The germline gives CDR1 LGHNA, CDR2 YNFKEQ. The CDR3 runs 15 residues. V was trimmed by 1 base and J by 0 bases, leaving 6 bases between them. In DNA form, the CDR3 reads TGTGCCAGCAGCCAAGTGGGGGCGAACACCGGGGAGCTGTTTTTT. This sequence encodes CASSQVGANTGELFF.

The CDR3 loop is CASSGLQGSNQPQHF. Written as DNA, the CDR3 is TGTGCCAGCAGTGGTCTACAGGGGAGCAATCAGCCCCAGCATTTT. The V call is TRBV2, the J call TRBJ1-5, with 7 bases identical to TRBD1. This CDR3 spans 15 amino acids. V lost 4 bases and J lost 1; bases outside the gene matches: 4. From germline, CDR1 is SNHLY and CDR2 FYNNEI.

The CDR3 coding sequence is TGTGCCAGCAGCCCATGGGACAGGTACCAAGAGACCCAGTACTTC. Protein: CASSPWDRYQETQYF. The chain uses TRBV11-2 and TRBJ2-5; 8 bases align to TRBD1. Germline CDR1 reads SGHAT; CDR2 reads FQNNGV. This CDR3 spans 15 amino acids. J was trimmed by 0 bases and V by 5 bases; bases with no gene match: 5.

The J gene is TRBJ1-2, the V gene TRBV6-5, with 7 bases identical to TRBD1. Unmatched junction bases numbered 9, after V lost 4 bases and J lost 10 bases. The CDR3 covers 13 residues. Germline-derived CDR1 and CDR2 are MNHEY and SVGAGI. The CDR3 region is CASSSGDSRVYTF. CDR3 in DNA: TGTGCCAGCAGTTCAGGGGACAGCCGGGTCTACACCTTC.

The chain combines TRBV7-2 with TRBJ2-5; TRBD1 aligns across 8 bases. CDR1 and CDR2 (germline): SGHTA, FQGNSA. The V gene end was trimmed by 4 bases and the J gene end by 5 bases; junction bases not matched to a gene: 6. This CDR3 is 14 amino acids long. The CDR3 here is CASSYERQGETQYF. The CDR3 DNA sequence: TGTGCCAGCAGCTACGAACGACAGGGGGAGACCCAGTACTTC.

CDR3 DNA: TGTGCCAGCAGTAGTGGACAGGGGAGCAATCAGCCCCAGTACTTC. Encoded protein: CASSSGQGSNQPQYF. The chain couples TRBV2 to TRBJ2-5, with 9 positions matching TRBD1. The junction had 13 bases not matched to a gene; V was cut back by 5 bases and J by 9 bases. From germline, CDR1 is SNHLY and CDR2 FYNNEI. This CDR3 spans 15 amino acids.

This clonotype was detected ten times or more. V and J are TRBV12-3 or TRBV12-4 and TRBJ2-7; TRBD1 matches 11 bases. The CDR3 loop spans 16 amino acids. Unmatched junction bases numbered 6, after V lost 3 bases and J lost 2 bases. CDR3 bases: TGTGCCAGCAGTTTGAGGACAGGGGGCCGTCCCTACGAGCAGTACTTC. This translates into CASSLRTGGRPYEQYF.

The gene calls are TRBV4-1 and TRBJ1-1, with D maybe TRBD1 (6 bases). The V gene lost 3 bases and the J gene lost 0 bases, with 14 bases spanning the gap. The CDR3 consists of 16 residues. CDR1 and CDR2 from the germline V gene are MGHRA and YSYEKL. The CDR3 sequence is CASSQRGSHMNTEAFF. In nucleotides, the CDR3 is TGCGCCAGCAGCCAGAGGGGGTCTCACATGAACACTGAAGCTTTCTTT.

This rearrangement joins TRBV7-2 to TRBJ2-1, with D tentatively TRBD1 or TRBD2 (5 bases each). The V and J ends lost 6 bases and 10 bases respectively, with 22 bases between them. Germline CDR1 and CDR2: SGHTA and FQGNSA. The CDR3 covers 15 residues. Here the CDR3 reads CASSEALPPGGEQFF. The CDR3 DNA sequence: TGTGCCAGCAGTGAAGCGCTCCCGCCTGGGGGAGAGCAGTTCTTC. The full variable domain, in which reference TRBV7-2 and TRBJ2-1 provide the parts outside the CDR3, is GAGVSQSPSNKVTEKGKDVELRCDPISGHTALYWYRQSLGQGLEFLIYFQGNSAPDKSGLPSDRFSAERTGGSVSTLTIQRTQQEDSAVYLCASSEALPPGGEQFFGPGTRLTVL.

This clonotype was detected many times. The conserved phenylalanine or tryptophan is not found at the CDR3 terminus, so this likely reflects a read error. The DNA is omitted, as the CDR3 cannot be located on it reliably, and the CDR3 follows TCRdb's listing. This chain connects TRBV7-8 to TRBJ2-5; TRBD2 reflects the table's D call only, with no check against the DNA. CDR1 SGHVS and CDR2 FQNEAQ come from the germline V gene. The CDR3 is 15 residues long, ends included. The CDR3 is CASSPRLAGGPGLWV.

This clonotype was found many times. V and J are TRBV20-1 and TRBJ2-7; 9 nucleotides match TRBD1. The CDR3 is 12 amino acids. Looked up from germline, CDR1 is DFQATT and CDR2 is SNEGSKA (reference sequence). V shed 4 bases and J 6 bases; nucleotides not matched to a gene: 4. CDR3: CSATRTGVEQYF. The CDR3 nucleotides read TGCAGTGCTACCAGGACAGGGGTCGAGCAGTACTTC.

This chain connects TRBV7-8 to TRBJ2-7; 7 bases are a match to TRBD1. The CDR3 length is 13 residues. With V trimmed by 1 base and J by 11 bases, 8 bases remained unmatched. Germline V gene lookup returns CDR1 SGHVS and CDR2 FQNEAQ. CDR3 DNA sequence: TGTGCCAGCAGCTTAGTTCTCGACAGGGAAGAGTACTTC. Translated: CASSLVLDREEYF. Drawing the rest from reference TRBV7-8 and TRBJ2-7, the complete variable domain is GAGVSQSPRYKVAKRGQDVALRCDPISGHVSLFWYQQALGQGPEFLTYFQNEAQLDKSGLPSDRFFAERPEGSVSTLKIQRTQQEDSAVYLCASSLVLDREEYFGPGTRLTVT.